A single sample gave rise to the 13 T cell receptor beta chains below, sequenced in a study of blood T cells in healthy people across ages (dated by TCRdb to about 2015). Receptor amplification or capture employed 5' RACE. Sequencing was performed on an Illumina HiSeq 2500. The second PCR ran for roughly 7 to 12 cycles and used a J-beta primer mix along with a sample-barcoded 5' primer. The public sequencing data were trimmed at Q25 with fastp and processed into clonotypes with MiXCR by TCRdb, which kept only in-frame beta chains. Each CDR3 protein gets just one entry, which takes the most common genes and DNA from the rows behind it. The sample includes 600,000 to 850,000 distinct CDR3 sequences, with 43% observed a single time. The ten largest clonotypes hold around 20% of the sample. Input material: blood. These receptors were taken from a woman aged 60-75 years in good health.

The rearrangement links TRBV6-5 to TRBJ2-1, with a weak D call TRBD2 (5 bases). Germline loops: CDR1 MNHEY, CDR2 SVGAGI. The ends were cut back, 5 bases at V and 6 bases at J, with 8 bases in the middle. This CDR3 comprises 12 residues. The chain's CDR3 is CASSGSPNEQFF. The CDR3 region has the DNA TGTGCCAGCAGTGGGAGTCCCAATGAGCAGTTCTTC.

The sample holds a few counts of this clonotype. This rearrangement joins TRBV20-1 to TRBJ2-5; 8 positions match TRBD2. V shed 5 bases, J shed 4 bases, and the junction held 9 bases outside the gene matches. Germline CDR1 and CDR2: DFQATT and SNEGSKA (reference sequence). CDR3 length: 14 amino acids. The DNA of the CDR3 is TGCAGTGCTTCTTCGACTAGCGTAACAGAGACCCAGTACTTC. Translation gives CSASSTSVTETQYF.

With respect to this clonotype: Since a much larger clone is just one base distant, this may be a read error. The chain couples TRBV7-9 to TRBJ2-1, with a weak D call TRBD2 (6 bases). The germline CDR1 and CDR2 sequences are SEHNR and FQNEAQ (reference sequence). The CDR3 runs to 16 residues. The ends were cut back, 5 bases at V and 3 bases at J, with 17 bases in the middle. Here the CDR3 reads CASSGGAATDYNEQFF. DNA for the CDR3: TGTGCCAGCAGCGGCGGGGCAGCAACCGACTACAATGAGCAGTTCTTC.

As regards this clonotype: Germline and junction disagree at one end, which may indicate a read error. The rearrangement uses TRBV7-9 and TRBJ2-7; 7 bases are a match to TRBD1. Germline CDR1 and CDR2: SEHNR and FQNEAQ (reference sequence). The CDR3 sequence is 14 residues long. The CDR3 loop is CVSSPRTGAYEQYF. CDR3 in DNA: TGTGTCAGCAGCCCCCGGACAGGAGCCTACGAGCAGTACTTC.

The V and J genes are TRBV15 and TRBJ2-3; 8 bases are shared with TRBD2. Germline values: CDR1 LNHNV, CDR2 YYDKDF (reference sequence). J lost 2 bases, V lost 0 bases, and 4 bases had no gene match. The CDR3 consists of 16 residues. CDR3: CATSRDLLAVTDTQYF. The CDR3 region has the DNA TGTGCCACCAGCAGAGATCTACTAGCGGTCACAGATACGCAGTATTTT. The whole variable domain, remainder taken from reference TRBV15 and TRBJ2-3, is DAMVIQNPRYQVTQFGKPVTLSCSQTLNHNVMYWYQQKSSQAPKLLFHYYDKDFNNEADTPDNFQSRRPNTSFCFLDIRSPGLGDTAMYLCATSRDLLAVTDTQYFGPGTRLTVL.

The chain carries TRBV25-1 and TRBJ2-1; TRBD1 agrees at 9 bases. Looked up from germline, CDR1 is MGHDK and CDR2 is SYGVNS. The CDR3 loop spans 15 amino acids. J was trimmed by 6 bases and V by 4 bases; bases with no gene match: 7. The CDR3 region has the DNA TGTGCCAGCAGTGCCCGGGACAGGGATAGCAATGAGCAGTTCTTC. Protein sequence: CASSARDRDSNEQFF.

This sequence joins TRBV10-3 and TRBJ2-7; 13 nucleotides line up with TRBD2. The CDR3 totals 17 residues. Unmatched junction bases numbered 14, after V lost 5 bases and J lost 7 bases. Germline CDR1 reads ENHRY; CDR2 reads SYGVKD. The CDR3: CAISYSGTSGIYNEQYF. The CDR3 nucleotides read TGTGCCATCAGTTACTCCGGGACTAGCGGGATCTACAATGAGCAGTACTTC.

The genes are TRBV9 and TRBJ2-5; TRBD1 matches 10 bases. The V gene end was trimmed by 0 bases and the J gene end by 11 bases; junction bases not matched to a gene: 10. The germline CDR1 and CDR2 sequences are SGDLS and YYNGEE. There are 15 residues in the CDR3. CDR3 residues: CASSVGGTGDNEQYF. The CDR3 DNA is TGTGCCAGCAGCGTAGGGGGGACAGGGGACAATGAGCAGTACTTC.

The table lists this clonotype with a few counts. The chain joins TRBV5-1 to TRBJ1-2; tentative D call: TRBD1 (6 bases). Germline CDR1 reads SGHRS; CDR2 reads YFSETQ. This CDR3 region has 15 residues. V was clipped by 1 base and J by 5 bases, with 15 bases between them. The CDR3 region is CASSLSPQGKYGYTF. Here the CDR3 DNA reads TGCGCCAGCAGCTTGAGTCCCCAGGGGAAATATGGCTACACCTTC.

The CDR3 sequence: CASSTDRQKTQYF. CDR3 coding DNA: TGTGCCAGCAGCACAGACAGGCAAAAGACCCAGTACTTC. The rearrangement joins TRBV7-2 to TRBJ2-5; a weak D match, TRBD1 (6 bases). The CDR3 loop spans 13 amino acids. Germline loops: CDR1 SGHTA, CDR2 FQGNSA. Trimming left V 5 bases short and J 6 bases short, with 13 bases between.

The chain combines TRBV3-1 with TRBJ2-7; possible D gene TRBD2, 6 bases. Germline assignment: CDR1 LGHDT and CDR2 YNNKEL (reference sequence). Trimming left V 4 bases short and J 7 bases short, with 11 bases between. The CDR3 extends over 12 amino acids. The CDR3 here is CASSRGIHEQYF. In nucleotides, the CDR3 is TGTGCCAGCAGCCGCGGGATTCATGAGCAGTACTTC.

The V and J genes are TRBV18 and TRBJ2-1; TRBD1 agrees at 9 bases. Germline CDR1 is KGHSH and CDR2 is LQKENI. With V trimmed by 2 bases and J by 8 bases, 13 bases remained unmatched. The CDR3 covers 17 residues. CDR3 bases: TGTGCCAGCTCACCAAGACCTAAGGGACAGGGTAAAGATGAGCAGTTCTTC. This sequence encodes CASSPRPKGQGKDEQFF.

The chain uses TRBV10-3 and TRBJ1-1, with D hard to call. The CDR3 spans 15 residues. Trimming took off 0 bases at V and 1 base at J, with 9 bases between the two ends. Germline-derived CDR1 and CDR2 are ENHRY and SYGVKD. CDR3 DNA: TGTGCCATCAGTGAGTCCGGGCCAGGGAACACTGAAGCTTTCTTT. It yields the protein CAISESGPGNTEAFF.